Below, 2 T cell receptor beta chains from the same sample are listed, as sequenced in a study of cytomegalovirus exposure and HLA in healthy donors. Primers: 60 Vbeta forward and 13 Jbeta reverse. The data were produced by immunoSEQ multiplex PCR, yet TCRdb's version contains in-frame clones alone and is incomplete. The sample carries 30,000 to 35,000 clones, about two thirds recorded once. The source material was PBMCs. The source of these receptors is a man aged 35 to 55 in good health and CMV-seropositive.

This chain links TRBV19 with TRBJ2-1; 14 positions match TRBD2. Germline CDR1 is LNHDA and CDR2 is SQIVND (reference sequence). J was trimmed by 9 bases and V by 6 bases; bases with no gene match: 13. This CDR3 is 17 amino acids long. The CDR3 bases are TGTGCCAGTAGGCTGAATTCGGGACTAGCGGGGGTGGGTGAGCAGTTCTTC. As protein: CASRLNSGLAGVGEQFF.

V usage is TRBV2 and J usage is TRBJ1-5; 8 bases are shared with TRBD1. Germline CDR1 and CDR2: SNHLY and FYNNEI. V shed 6 bases and J 2 bases; nucleotides not matched to a gene: 9. This CDR3 is 16 amino acids long. In DNA, the CDR3 is TGTGCCAGCAGGGGGACTACAGGGGGGGGCAATCAGCCCCAGCATTTT. It translates to CASRGTTGGGNQPQHF.